The 5 T cell receptor beta chains in this list originate from one sample, sequenced in a study of T cell responses to AZD1222 COVID-19 vaccine. Data came from immunoSEQ multiplex PCR; TCRdb stores just in-frame clones and leaves some out. The table has about 120,000 clones, approximately 91% seen once. Material: peripheral blood, obtained 28 days after the second AZD1222 dose. The receptors derive from an adult who received the AZD1222 COVID-19 vaccine.

V and J are TRBV7-8 and TRBJ2-7, with D possibly being TRBD2 (6 bases). Germline CDR1 and CDR2: SGHVS and FQNEAQ. The V end was cut by 1 base, the J end by 1 base, with 8 bases between. The CDR3 is 14 amino acids. The CDR3 here is CASSLGGESYEQYF. As DNA, the CDR3 is TGTGCCAGCAGCTTAGGGGGGGAGTCCTACGAGCAGTACTTC.

This clone has a single count. The CDR3 spells CASSIRVENYGYTF. CDR3 sequence (DNA): TGTGCCAGTAGTATACGGGTGGAGAACTATGGCTACACCTTC. This rearrangement joins TRBV19 to TRBJ1-2; D remains unclear. Germline V CDR1 and CDR2: LNHDA, SQIVND (reference sequence). CDR3 length: 14 residues. The V end lost 2 bases, the J end lost 2 bases, and 9 bases lay between the germline ends.

The chain joins TRBV28 to TRBJ1-4; TRBD1 matches 7 bases. This CDR3 region has 15 residues. The germline gives CDR1 MDHEN, CDR2 SYDVKM. V was pared by 2 bases and J by 3 bases, with 3 bases of the junction left unmatched. The CDR3 spells CASSLAGQSNEKLFF. The CDR3 DNA reads as TGTGCCAGCAGTTTAGCGGGACAGTCTAATGAAAAACTGTTTTTT.

The chain employs TRBV9 and TRBJ2-2; 9 bases fit TRBD1. This CDR3 is built from 17 residues. The V segment lost 0 bases and the J segment 7 bases; nucleotides outside the gene matches: 10. Germline assignment: CDR1 SGDLS and CDR2 YYNGEE. The CDR3 DNA follows: TGTGCCAGCAGCGTAGTGGGGGCACAGGGGGCGGTCGGGGAGCTGTTTTTT. Its translation: CASSVVGAQGAVGELFF. Combining the CDR3 with reference TRBV9 and TRBJ2-2 gives the whole variable domain DSGVTQTPKHLITATGQRVTLRCSPRSGDLSVYWYQQSLDQGLQFLIQYYNGEERAKGNILERFSAQQFPDLHSELNLSSLELGDSALYFCASSVVGAQGAVGELFFGEGSRLTVL.

The DNA of the CDR3 is TGTGCCAGCAGTGAAGTTAGCGGGACCGAGACCCAGTACTTC. This gives the protein CASSEVSGTETQYF. The gene calls are TRBV2 and TRBJ2-5; 8 nucleotides agree with TRBD2. J gave up 5 bases and V 1 base, and 3 bases lay outside the gene matches. The length of the CDR3 is 14 residues. Per germline, CDR1 SNHLY and CDR2 FYNNEI. Variable domain in full (rest from reference TRBV2 and TRBJ2-5): EPEVTQTPSHQVTQMGQEVILRCVPISNHLYFYWYRQILGQKVEFLVSFYNNEISEKSEIFDDQFSVERPDGSNFTLKIRSTKLEDSAMYFCASSEVSGTETQYFGPGTRLLVL.